This is a list of T cell receptor beta chains from one sample in a study of shared clonotypes between healthy human individuals. Assay used: immunoSEQ multiplex PCR; TCRdb lists only in-frame clones, some missing. Among about 1 million clones listed, roughly 80% were seen once. Sequenced: memory CD4+ T cells sorted from blood. The receptors stem from a young man in good health. The CDR3 runs from the conserved cysteine through the conserved F or W. The D gene is left open where the match is weak. Clone size appears in some rows only: once, few, many, or a class for an expanded clone.

v_gene	d_gene	abundance	j_gene	CDR3nt	CDR3aa
TRBV28	TRBD2	NA	TRBJ2-5	TGTGCCAGCATGGGGGGGGGCCAAGAGACCCAGTACTTC	CASMGGGQETQYF
TRBV11-2	NA	NA	TRBJ2-7	TGTGCCAGCAGCTTGGACAGGGAGGGGGCTGCGTACGAGCAGTACTTC	CASSLDREGAAYEQYF
TRBV5-4	TRBD2	few	TRBJ2-3	TGTGCCAGCAGCGCAACTAGCGGGGTCACAGATACGCAGTATTTT	CASSATSGVTDTQYF
TRBV11-2	TRBD1	few	TRBJ1-5	TGTGCCAGCAGTCGGGACAGGGAGGTCAATCAGCCCCAGCATTTT	CASSRDREVNQPQHF
TRBV19	TRBD1	NA	TRBJ2-3	TGTGCCAGTAGTACAGGGGGCTATGCAGATACGCAGTATTTT	CASSTGGYADTQYF
TRBV6-6	NA	NA	TRBJ2-1	TGTGCCAGCACCCAAGAGGCGGGTGAGCAGTTCTTC	CASTQEAGEQFF
TRBV6-1	NA	NA	TRBJ1-5	TGTGCCAGCAGTGATAATAGTATGAATCAGCCCCAGCATTTT	CASSDNSMNQPQHF
TRBV19	NA	NA	TRBJ2-3	TGTGCCAGTGGACCGGGACTTCGGGCAGATACGCAGTATTTT	CASGPGLRADTQYF
TRBV5-1	NA	NA	TRBJ1-2	TGCGCCAGCAGGGAGGGGCCCTCTAACTATGGCTACACCTTC	CASREGPSNYGYTF
TRBV28	NA	NA	TRBJ1-2	TGTGCCAGCAGTTTAAGGACAGCGGAGGTCGGCTACACCTTC	CASSLRTAEVGYTF
TRBV7-8	NA	NA	TRBJ2-7	TGTGCCAGCAGCTTATTTGGCAGCTCCTACGAGCAGTACTTC	CASSLFGSSYEQYF
TRBV6-1	NA	NA	TRBJ1-3	TGTGCCAGCATGTTGAGCACCTCTGGAAACACCATATATTTT	CASMLSTSGNTIYF
TRBV7-9	TRBD1	NA	TRBJ1-3	TGTGCCAGCAGCCCCAGACAGGGTGGAAACACCATATATTTT	CASSPRQGGNTIYF
TRBV6-1	NA	NA	TRBJ1-1	TGTGCCAGCACCCTTCTGGGAGGGTTGGACACTGAAGCTTTCTTT	CASTLLGGLDTEAFF
TRBV30	TRBD1	few	TRBJ1-1	TGTGCCTGGAGTGCGGGACAGGGGGGGCCGAAGACTGAAGCTTTCTTT	CAWSAGQGGPKTEAFF
TRBV29-1	TRBD1	few	TRBJ1-1	TGCAGCGGGACCAGGGGGACTGAAGCTTTCTTT	CSGTRGTEAFF
TRBV18	TRBD1	NA	TRBJ1-1	TGTGCCAGCTCCCCGTCCCAAGGGGGCGGAACTTTCTTT	CASSPSQGGGTFF
TRBV7-2	TRBD2	NA	TRBJ2-3	TGTGCCAGCAGCTACTCTAGCGGGGGGGCCCAAGATACGCAGTATTTT	CASSYSSGGAQDTQYF
TRBV5-1	TRBD1	NA	TRBJ1-2	TGCGCCAGCAGCTCGCGACAGGGAGAGGGTGGCTACACCTTC	CASSSRQGEGGYTF
TRBV18	NA	NA	TRBJ1-5	TGTGCCAGCTCACCACCCGGGTTCGGCAATCAGCCCCAGCATTTT	CASSPPGFGNQPQHF
TRBV19	TRBD2	NA	TRBJ2-1	TGTGCCCTGGATCCAAGCGGGACTTGGTACAATGAGCAGTTCTTC	CALDPSGTWYNEQFF
TRBV4-3	NA	NA	TRBJ1-6	TGCGCCAGCAGCCAAGGACAGTCAAGCTCCTATAATTCACCCCTCCACTTT	CASSQGQSSSYNSPLHF
TRBV11-3	NA	many	TRBJ1-1	TGTGCCAGCAGCGTTAGTGGCGCAACAGGGGAAGCTTTCTTT	CASSVSGATGEAFF
TRBV11-3	TRBD1	NA	TRBJ1-1	TGTGCCAGCAGCGAAGGACAGGGGGCGCCAACTGAAGCTTTCTTT	CASSEGQGAPTEAFF
TRBV19	NA	NA	TRBJ1-6	TGTGCCAGTAGTCCGGCATATTCACCCCTCCACTTT	CASSPAYSPLHF
TRBV28	TRBD2	once	TRBJ2-2	TGTGCCAGCAGGGGTACTAGCGGGGCCGGGGGAGGAACCGGGGAGCTGTTTTTT	CASRGTSGAGGGTGELFF
TRBV30	NA	NA	TRBJ1-6	TGTGCCTGGAGTGTGGGCTATAATTCACCCCTCCACTTT	CAWSVGYNSPLHF
TRBV7-2	NA	few	TRBJ1-1	TGTGCCAGCAGCCCAACCCGACAGTGGACTGAAGCTTTCTTT	CASSPTRQWTEAFF